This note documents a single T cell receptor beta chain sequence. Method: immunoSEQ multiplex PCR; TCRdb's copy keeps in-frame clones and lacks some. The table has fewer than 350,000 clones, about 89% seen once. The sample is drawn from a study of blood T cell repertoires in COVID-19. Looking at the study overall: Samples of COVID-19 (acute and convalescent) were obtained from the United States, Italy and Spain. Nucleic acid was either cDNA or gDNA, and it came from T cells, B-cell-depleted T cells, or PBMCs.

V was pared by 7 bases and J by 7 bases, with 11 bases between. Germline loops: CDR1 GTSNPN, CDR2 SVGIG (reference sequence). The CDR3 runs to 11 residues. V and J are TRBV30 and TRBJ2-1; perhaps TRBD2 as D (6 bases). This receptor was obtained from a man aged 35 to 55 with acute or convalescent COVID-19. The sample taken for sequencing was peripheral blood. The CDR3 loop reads CAFRRGNEQFF. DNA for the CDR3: TGTGCCTTTAGGAGGGGTAATGAGCAGTTCTTC.